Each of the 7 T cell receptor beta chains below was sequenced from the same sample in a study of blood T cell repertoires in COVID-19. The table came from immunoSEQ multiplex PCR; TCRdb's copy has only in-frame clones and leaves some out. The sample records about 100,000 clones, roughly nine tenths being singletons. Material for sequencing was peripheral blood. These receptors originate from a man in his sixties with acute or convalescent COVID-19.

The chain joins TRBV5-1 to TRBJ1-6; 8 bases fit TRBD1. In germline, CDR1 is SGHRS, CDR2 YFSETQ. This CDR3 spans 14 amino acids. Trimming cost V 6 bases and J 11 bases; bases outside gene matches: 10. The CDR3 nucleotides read TGCGCCAGCACTCAGACAGGGGAGAGGACACCCCTCCACTTT. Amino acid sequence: CASTQTGERTPLHF.

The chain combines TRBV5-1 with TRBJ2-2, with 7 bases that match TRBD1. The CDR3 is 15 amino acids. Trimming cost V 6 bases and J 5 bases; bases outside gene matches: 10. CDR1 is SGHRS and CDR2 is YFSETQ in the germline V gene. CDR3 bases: TGCGCCAGCACCCTAGGGGGCGCGGTTACCGGGGAGCTGTTTTTT. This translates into CASTLGGAVTGELFF.

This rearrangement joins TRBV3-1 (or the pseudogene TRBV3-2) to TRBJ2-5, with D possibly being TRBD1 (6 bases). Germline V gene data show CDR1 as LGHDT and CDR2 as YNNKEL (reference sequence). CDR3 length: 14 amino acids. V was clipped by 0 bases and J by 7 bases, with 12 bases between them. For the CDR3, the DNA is TGTGCCAGCAGCCAAGAAGGGGGACGGGCGACCCAGTACTTC. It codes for CASSQEGGRATQYF.

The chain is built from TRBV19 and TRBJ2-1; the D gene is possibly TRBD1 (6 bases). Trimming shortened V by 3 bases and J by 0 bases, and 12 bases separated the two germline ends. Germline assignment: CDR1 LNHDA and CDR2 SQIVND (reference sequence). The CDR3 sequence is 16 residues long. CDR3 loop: CASSINRAHSYNEQFF. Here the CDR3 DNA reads TGTGCCAGTAGTATTAACAGGGCCCACTCCTACAATGAGCAGTTCTTC.

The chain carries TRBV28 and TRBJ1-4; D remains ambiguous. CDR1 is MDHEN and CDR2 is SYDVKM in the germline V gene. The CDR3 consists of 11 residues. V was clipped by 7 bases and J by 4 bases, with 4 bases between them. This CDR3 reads CASTINEKLFF. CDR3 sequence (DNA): TGTGCCAGCACCATTAATGAAAAACTGTTTTTT.

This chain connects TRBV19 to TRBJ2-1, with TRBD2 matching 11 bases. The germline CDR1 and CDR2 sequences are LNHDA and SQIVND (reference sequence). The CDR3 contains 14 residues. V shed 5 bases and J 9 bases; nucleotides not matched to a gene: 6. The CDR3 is CASSLTSGSGEQFF. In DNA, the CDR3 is TGTGCCAGTAGTCTAACTAGCGGGAGTGGTGAGCAGTTCTTC.

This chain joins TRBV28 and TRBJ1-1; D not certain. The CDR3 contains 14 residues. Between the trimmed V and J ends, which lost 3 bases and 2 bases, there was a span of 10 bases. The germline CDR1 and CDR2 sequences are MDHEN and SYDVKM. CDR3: CASSLATANTEAFF. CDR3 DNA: TGTGCCAGCAGTTTGGCCACAGCCAACACTGAAGCTTTCTTT.